The clone carrying this TCR beta chain was observed a handful of times. Its antigen is unidentified. Sample-barcoded 5' priming and a J-beta primer mix drove a second PCR of about 6 to 12 cycles. Each CDR3 protein gets one entry after TCRdb re-called the 5' RACE reads with MiXCR. This sample has 800,000 to 950,000 distinct CDR3 sequences, with around 34% found just once. Caucasian, healthy and from Russia, the donors were aged between about 6 and 90. CDR3 length equals 15 residues. V was clipped by 6 bases and J by 1 base; unmatched bases: 9. This sample is drawn from a study of blood T cells in healthy people across ages. Study at large: Template switching retrieved approximately one barcoded beta molecule for each two T cells. Study results and limitations: More naive CD4+ cells and higher diversity marked long-lived donors relative to aged donors.

The V call is TRBV12-3 or TRBV12-4, the J call TRBJ2-7, with 7 bases identical to TRBD1. This receptor was obtained from a man between 18 and 29 years old in good health. The sample consisted of blood. CDR3 loop: CASRPGTVLSYEQYF. The CDR3 region has the DNA TGTGCCAGCAGACCTGGGACAGTCCTTTCCTACGAGCAGTACTTC.